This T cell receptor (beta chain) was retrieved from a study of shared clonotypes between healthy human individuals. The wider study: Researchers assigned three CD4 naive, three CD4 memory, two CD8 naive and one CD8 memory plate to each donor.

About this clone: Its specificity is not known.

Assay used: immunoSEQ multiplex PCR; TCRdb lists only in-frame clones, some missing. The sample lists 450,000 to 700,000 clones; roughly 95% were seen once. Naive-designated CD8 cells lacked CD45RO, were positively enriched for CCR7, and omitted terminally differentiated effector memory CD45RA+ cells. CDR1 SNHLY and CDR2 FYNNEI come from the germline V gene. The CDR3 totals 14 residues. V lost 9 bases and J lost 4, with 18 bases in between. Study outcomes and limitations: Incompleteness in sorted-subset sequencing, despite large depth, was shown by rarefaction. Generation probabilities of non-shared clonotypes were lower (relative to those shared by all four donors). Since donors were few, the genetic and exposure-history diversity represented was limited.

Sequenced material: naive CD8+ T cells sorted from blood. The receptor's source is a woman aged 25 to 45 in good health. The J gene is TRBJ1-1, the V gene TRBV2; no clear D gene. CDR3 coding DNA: TGTGCCAGTACCTTTGACCGCCTGAGCACTGAAGCTTTCTTT. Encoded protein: CASTFDRLSTEAFF.